These T cell receptor beta chains were read from a single sample in a study of T cell changes during pregnancy in multiple sclerosis. Clones were sequenced by immunoSEQ multiplex PCR, and TCRdb holds only the in-frame ones, with some missing. Here the sample spans about 69,000 clones, over 75% being singletons. The material sequenced was CD4+ T cells from peripheral blood mononuclear cells, taken in the third trimester of pregnancy. The source of these receptors is a female donor in good health, enrolled as a control in a pregnancy study. Both conserved end residues are part of each CDR3. The D gene is left open where the match is weak. Clone size is stated in some rows and not others, as once, few, many or a class when expanded.

size,D,J,V,CDR3,DNA
.,.,TRBJ1-1,TRBV9,CASSVAGEHTEAFF,TGTGCCAGCAGCGTAGCCGGGGAGCACACTGAAGCTTTCTTT
.,TRBD1,TRBJ1-1,TRBV5-1,CASRQNSQGATEAFF,TGCGCCAGCAGACAGAATTCACAGGGGGCCACTGAAGCTTTCTTT
.,.,TRBJ1-6,TRBV30,CAWSVRQGYNSPLHF,TGTGCCTGGAGTGTACGGCAGGGGTATAATTCACCCCTCCACTTT
.,TRBD1,TRBJ2-5,TRBV2,CASSGDRGEQTQYF,TGTGCCAGCAGCGGGGACAGGGGAGAACAGACCCAGTACTTC
.,.,TRBJ1-5,TRBV10-3,CAISESRSLDQPQHF,TGTGCCATCAGTGAAAGCCGTTCGCTTGATCAGCCCCAGCATTTT
.,.,TRBJ1-2,TRBV4-3,CASSQGGRMYGYTF,TGCGCCAGCAGCCAAGGGGGCAGGATGTATGGCTACACCTTC
.,.,TRBJ2-5,TRBV6-6,CASSYSKTDQETQYF,TGTGCCAGCAGTTACTCTAAGACAGACCAAGAGACCCAGTACTTC
.,.,TRBJ2-7,TRBV25-1,CASSSATSPLYEQYF,TGTGCCAGCAGCTCTGCGACAAGCCCTCTCTACGAGCAGTACTTC
.,TRBD1,TRBJ2-7,TRBV14,CASSQRTGGYEQYF,TGTGCCAGCAGCCAGAGGACAGGGGGGTACGAGCAGTACTTC
.,TRBD1,TRBJ1-3,TRBV7-7,CASSSGRGSGNTIYF,TGTGCTAGCAGCTCGGGCAGGGGGTCTGGAAACACCATATATTTT
.,TRBD1,TRBJ1-6,TRBV7-9,CASNGQGVNSPLHF,TGTGCCAGCAATGGACAGGGCGTCAATTCACCCCTCCACTTT
.,TRBD1,TRBJ1-6,TRBV5-1,CASSLDARGYTPLHF,TGCGCCAGCAGCTTGGACGCCAGGGGGTATACACCCCTCCACTTT
.,.,TRBJ1-5,TRBV4-3,CASSQDLGAIQPQHF,TGCGCCAGCAGCCAAGATCTGGGGGCGATTCAGCCCCAGCATTTT
.,.,TRBJ1-2,TRBV6-5,CASSYGGHSYGYTF,TGTGCCAGCAGTTACGGGGGACACTCCTATGGCTACACCTTC
.,TRBD1,TRBJ1-4,TRBV4-3,CASSANFPGGLSEKLFF,TGCGCCAGCAGCGCCAACTTTCCAGGGGGGTTGAGTGAAAAACTGTTTTTT
.,.,TRBJ1-2,TRBV10-3,CAILDTQAINYGYTF,TGTGCCATCCTGGATACACAGGCTATTAACTATGGCTACACCTTC
.,TRBD1,TRBJ1-1,TRBV19,CASSIRGPGRGLNTEAFF,TGTGCCAGTAGTATAAGAGGTCCTGGCAGGGGGTTGAACACTGAAGCTTTCTTT
.,TRBD2,TRBJ2-7,TRBV6-1,CASSGTSGAAYEQYF,TGTGCCAGCAGTGGGACTAGCGGGGCCGCCTACGAGCAGTACTTC
.,.,TRBJ1-1,TRBV18,CASSGLGSANTEAFF,TGTGCCAGCTCAGGACTGGGGTCGGCGAACACTGAAGCTTTCTTT
.,.,TRBJ2-7,TRBV4-2,CASSQDRGRSEQYF,TGTGCCAGCAGCCAAGATAGGGGCAGGTCCGAGCAGTACTTC
.,.,TRBJ2-3,TRBV4-1,CASSQGILSTDTQYF,TGCGCCAGCAGCCAAGGTATTTTGAGCACAGATACGCAGTATTTT
.,.,TRBJ1-4,TRBV5-4,CASSMVATTTNEKLFF,TGTGCCAGCAGCATGGTGGCGACAACAACTAATGAAAAACTGTTTTTT
.,.,TRBJ1-3,TRBV19,CASSLGHFQVAGNTIYF,TGTGCCAGTAGTCTCGGACACTTTCAGGTAGCAGGAAACACCATATATTTT
.,.,TRBJ1-2,TRBV25-1,CASSAWGGARVGYTF,TGTGCCAGCAGTGCCTGGGGGGGGGCTCGGGTTGGCTACACCTTC
.,TRBD2,TRBJ2-1,TRBV25-1,CASSDGTGGWVDEQFF,TGTGCCAGCAGTGATGGGACGGGGGGGTGGGTAGATGAGCAGTTCTTC
.,TRBD2,TRBJ2-1,TRBV7-2,CASSLGRTSGGPREQFF,TGTGCCAGCAGCTTAGGCCGAACGTCGGGGGGGCCAAGAGAGCAGTTCTTC
.,.,TRBJ1-3,TRBV11-2,CASSPTMGPGNTIYF,TGTGCCAGCAGCCCCACTATGGGGCCTGGAAACACCATATATTTT
.,TRBD1,TRBJ1-2,TRBV5-6,CASSLQQGTPGYTF,TGTGCCAGCAGCTTACAACAGGGGACTCCCGGCTACACCTTC
.,TRBD1,TRBJ1-2,TRBV27,CASSLSGQGGYGYTF,TGTGCCAGCAGTTTATCAGGACAGGGAGGCTATGGCTACACCTTC
once,TRBD1,TRBJ2-5,TRBV6-6,CASSIDRGQETQYF,TGTGCCAGCAGTATTGACAGGGGGCAAGAGACCCAGTACTTC
.,.,TRBJ2-1,TRBV9,CASSVDGGVYNEQFF,TGTGCCAGCAGCGTAGACGGCGGGGTTTACAATGAGCAGTTCTTC
.,TRBD2,TRBJ2-7,TRBV6-6,CASSYALSGDSYEQYF,TGTGCCAGCAGTTACGCATTGAGCGGGGACTCCTACGAGCAGTACTTC
.,.,TRBJ1-1,TRBV7-2,CASSLYLDTEAFF,TGTGCCAGCAGCTTATACTTAGACACTGAAGCTTTCTTT
.,TRBD1,TRBJ1-6,TRBV2,CASSRQGDSPLHF,TGTGCCAGCAGTCGACAGGGAGATTCACCCCTCCACTTT
.,.,TRBJ2-3,TRBV7-2,CASSSSGSRPDTQYF,TGTGCCAGCAGCTCCTCCGGGTCCCGGCCAGATACGCAGTATTTT
.,TRBD1,TRBJ1-1,TRBV30,CAWSPSDRGNTEAFF,TGTGCCTGGAGTCCCTCGGACAGGGGGAACACTGAAGCTTTCTTT
.,TRBD1,TRBJ2-7,TRBV13,CASSLVLGQGVYEQYF,TGTGCCAGCAGCTTAGTACTTGGACAGGGGGTCTACGAGCAGTACTTC
.,TRBD2,TRBJ2-1,TRBV7-3,CASSFGGGASYNEQFF,TGTGCCAGCAGCTTCGGCGGGGGGGCTTCCTACAATGAGCAGTTCTTC
.,.,TRBJ1-5,TRBV7-9,CASSSLKGGQPQHF,TGTGCCAGCAGCAGTTTAAAAGGAGGTCAGCCCCAGCATTTT
once,.,TRBJ1-5,TRBV9,CASSETVWGQPQHF,TGTGCCAGCAGCGAGACGGTGTGGGGCCAGCCCCAGCATTTT
few,.,TRBJ1-1,TRBV10-3,CAISPTGLKNTEAFF,TGTGCCATCAGCCCGACAGGTCTTAAGAACACTGAAGCTTTCTTT
.,TRBD1,TRBJ2-7,TRBV2,CASRGPGQGAYEQYF,TGTGCCAGCAGGGGCCCGGGACAGGGGGCCTACGAGCAGTACTTC
.,.,TRBJ1-1,TRBV7-9,CASSFPGQKVWNTEAFF,TGTGCCAGCAGCTTCCCCGGACAGAAGGTATGGAACACTGAAGCTTTCTTT
.,TRBD1,TRBJ2-7,TRBV5-1,CASSSRLDRDEQYF,TGCGCCAGCAGCTCCCGCCTGGACAGGGACGAGCAGTACTTC
.,.,TRBJ1-3,TRBV30,CAWSARISGNTIYF,TGTGCCTGGAGTGCCAGGATCTCTGGAAACACCATATATTTT
.,TRBD1,TRBJ2-5,TRBV7-3,CASSEGGGETQYF,TGTGCCAGCAGCGAAGGGGGCGGAGAGACCCAGTACTTC
once,TRBD1,TRBJ1-3,TRBV7-2,CASSSGTGGSGNTIYF,TGTGCCAGCAGCTCAGGGACAGGGGGGTCTGGAAACACCATATATTTT
.,TRBD2,TRBJ2-2,TRBV4-2,CASSLVGSWGRGTGELFF,TGTGCCAGCAGCCTAGTAGGAAGTTGGGGGAGGGGCACCGGGGAGCTGTTTTTT
.,TRBD2,TRBJ2-5,TRBV5-1,CASSPSAGGGETQYF,TGCGCCAGCAGCCCATCAGCGGGGGGTGGAGAGACCCAGTACTTC
.,TRBD1,TRBJ2-7,TRBV5-8,CASSLGQGLTYEQYF,TGTGCCAGCAGCCTGGGACAGGGGCTAACCTACGAGCAGTACTTC
few,.,TRBJ1-5,TRBV9,CASSVEGDNQPQHF,TGTGCCAGCAGCGTAGAAGGGGATAATCAGCCCCAGCATTTT
.,TRBD1,TRBJ1-5,TRBV5-1,CASRGGQGESNQPQHF,TGCGCCAGCAGGGGCGGACAGGGTGAGAGCAATCAGCCCCAGCATTTT
.,TRBD2,TRBJ2-5,TRBV4-1,CASSRVTSGGKETQYF,TGCGCCAGCAGCCGAGTAACTAGCGGGGGGAAAGAGACCCAGTACTTC
.,TRBD1,TRBJ2-7,TRBV7-2,CASTWTGNSYEQYF,TGTGCCAGCACCTGGACAGGGAACTCCTACGAGCAGTACTTC
.,.,TRBJ1-2,TRBV5-4,CASSLGGLPSYGYTF,TGTGCCAGCAGCTTGGGAGGGTTACCTAGCTATGGCTACACCTTC